This TCR beta chain originates from a study of metastatic and nonmetastatic thyroid tumors. Turning to the study itself: Blood and tumor or nodule tissue repertoires from malignant and benign thyroid patients were compared. Study outcomes and limitations: Versus benign nodules, malignant thyroid tumors reportedly had significantly higher TCR beta diversity, in blood and tumor.

This clone was seen many times. What it recognizes is unknown. Per the original methods: Using the CDR3 differences seen across clinicopathological groups, the authors built a distant-metastasis classifier for papillary thyroid cancer, which was meant to discriminate distant-metastatic patients. TCRdb re-called clones via MiXCR from the PCR reads. TCRdb's processing, not the study's, gives the V and J calls here. The data contain about 85,000 clones, roughly 8.6% of them seen just once; the ten biggest clones take up 8% to 10%. Ahead of thyroid surgery, no patient had received treatment of any kind. The CDR3 has 12 residues. Germline CDR1 and CDR2: MDHEN and SYDVKM. Trimming took off 7 bases at V and 6 bases at J, with 12 bases between the two ends.

The specimen was blood. This chain joins TRBV28 and TRBJ2-5; D unresolved. The origin of this receptor is a female donor with papillary thyroid cancer or a benign thyroid nodule (not recorded which). Some clones in this sample may be carry-over from other donors' samples. CDR3 nucleotides: TGTGCCAGCACCCCCAAGGAGAAGACCCAGTACTTC. Translated, it gives CASTPKEKTQYF. Full variable domain (rest looked up from reference TRBV28 and TRBJ2-5): DVKVTQSSRYLVKRTGEKVFLECVQDMDHENMFWYRQDPGLGLRLIYFSYDVKMKEKGDIPEGYSVSREKKERFSLILESASTNQTSMYLCASTPKEKTQYFGPGTRLLVL.